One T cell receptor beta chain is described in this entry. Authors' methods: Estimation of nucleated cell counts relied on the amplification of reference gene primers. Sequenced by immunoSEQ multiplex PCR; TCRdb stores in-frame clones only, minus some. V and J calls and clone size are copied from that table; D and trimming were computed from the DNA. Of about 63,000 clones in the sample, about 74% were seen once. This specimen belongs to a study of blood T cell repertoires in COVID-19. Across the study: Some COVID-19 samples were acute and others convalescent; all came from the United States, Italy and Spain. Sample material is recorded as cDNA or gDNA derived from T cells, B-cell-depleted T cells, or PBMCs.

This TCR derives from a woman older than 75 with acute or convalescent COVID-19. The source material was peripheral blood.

CDR3 coding DNA: TGTGCCAGCTCACCTGGGACTCCTCGGGAGACCCAGTACTTC. Its protein is CASSPGTPRETQYF. The chain recombines TRBV18 with TRBJ2-5, with D tentatively TRBD2 (6 bases). Germline CDR1 reads KGHSH; CDR2 reads LQKENI. V was cut by 3 bases and J by 5 bases, with 13 bases left in between. The CDR3 runs to 14 residues.